This T cell receptor (beta chain) was sequenced in a study of blood T cell repertoires in COVID-19. Across the study: COVID-19 samples collected from the United States, Italy and Spain covered acute and convalescent phases. PBMCs, B-cell-depleted T cells, or T cells provided the cDNA or gDNA that made up the material.

In the original analysis: Scientists estimated how many nucleated cells there were by amplifying reference gene primers. The assay was immunoSEQ multiplex PCR, and TCRdb's table has in-frame clones only and misses some. The V and J calls and clone size are taken from that table; D and trimming were inferred from the DNA. The data contain some 130,000 clones, around nine tenths of them singletons. During active infection, Seattle patients enrolled and were then monitored through disease. Trimming cost V 5 bases and J 7 bases, with 19 bases left between them. CDR3 length: 15 amino acids. Germline CDR1 reads SGHVS; CDR2 reads FQNEAQ.

V is TRBV7-8 and J is TRBJ2-3; maybe TRBD1 (6 bases). Material for sequencing was peripheral blood. The clonotype was recovered from a man between 60 and 75 years old with COVID-19, enrolled during active disease. The CDR3 region is CASSRPGIRGNTQYF. The CDR3 DNA reads as TGTGCCAGCAGCCGACCCGGTATCAGGGGAAATACGCAGTATTTT. The full variable domain, with the rest looked up from reference TRBV7-8 and TRBJ2-3, is GAGVSQSPRYKVAKRGQDVALRCDPISGHVSLFWYQQALGQGPEFLTYFQNEAQLDKSGLPSDRFFAERPEGSVSTLKIQRTQQEDSAVYLCASSRPGIRGNTQYFGPGTRLTVL.